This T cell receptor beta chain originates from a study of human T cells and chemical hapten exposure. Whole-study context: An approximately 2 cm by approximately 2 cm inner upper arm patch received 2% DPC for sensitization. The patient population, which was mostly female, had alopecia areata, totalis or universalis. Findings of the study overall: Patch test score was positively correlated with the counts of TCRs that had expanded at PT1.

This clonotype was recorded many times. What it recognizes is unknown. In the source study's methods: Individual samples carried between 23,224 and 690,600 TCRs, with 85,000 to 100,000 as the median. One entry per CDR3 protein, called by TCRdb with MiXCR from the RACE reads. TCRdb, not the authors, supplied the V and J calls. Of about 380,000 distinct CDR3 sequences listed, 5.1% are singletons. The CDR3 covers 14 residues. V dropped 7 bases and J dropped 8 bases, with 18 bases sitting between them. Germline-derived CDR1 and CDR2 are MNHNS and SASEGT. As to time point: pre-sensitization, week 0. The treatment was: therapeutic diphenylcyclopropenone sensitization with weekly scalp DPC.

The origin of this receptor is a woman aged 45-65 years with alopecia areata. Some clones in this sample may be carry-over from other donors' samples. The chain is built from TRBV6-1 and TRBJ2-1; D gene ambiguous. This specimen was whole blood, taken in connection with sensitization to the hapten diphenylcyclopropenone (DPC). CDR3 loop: CASTQQSGLYEQFF. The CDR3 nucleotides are TGTGCCAGCACCCAACAAAGTGGGCTTTATGAGCAGTTCTTC.